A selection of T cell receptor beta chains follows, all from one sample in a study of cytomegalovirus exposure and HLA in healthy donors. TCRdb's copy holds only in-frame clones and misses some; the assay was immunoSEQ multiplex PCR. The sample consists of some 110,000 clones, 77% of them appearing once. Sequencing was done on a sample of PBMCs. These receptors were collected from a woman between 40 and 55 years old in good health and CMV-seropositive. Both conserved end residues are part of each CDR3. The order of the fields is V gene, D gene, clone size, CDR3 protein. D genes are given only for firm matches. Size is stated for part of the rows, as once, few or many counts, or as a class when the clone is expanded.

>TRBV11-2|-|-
CASSPSRTGELFF
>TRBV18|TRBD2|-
CASSPTSVYEQYF
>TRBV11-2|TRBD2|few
CASSHGLAGGGETQYF
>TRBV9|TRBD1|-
CASSVAVWDRAFF
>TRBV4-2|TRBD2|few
CASSQSPTSGYHTDTQYF
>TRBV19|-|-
CASSSGPTYEQYF
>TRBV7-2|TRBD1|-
CASSFSERGRDTEAFF
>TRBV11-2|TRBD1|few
CASSPLTGTYEQYF
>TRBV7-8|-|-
CASSLGAGGYTF
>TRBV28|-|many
CASSLSGFGEKLFF
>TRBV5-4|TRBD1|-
CASSSPSDRVNEQFF
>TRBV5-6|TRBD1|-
CASSPGTGGPDTQYF
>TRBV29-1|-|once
CSDPPAGERDGYTF
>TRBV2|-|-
CASSESLGLGRYEQYF
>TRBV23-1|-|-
CASIMGQGPTNEKLFF
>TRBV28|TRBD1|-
CASRQGGLTYEQYF
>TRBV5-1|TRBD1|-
CASSPGQSQETQYF
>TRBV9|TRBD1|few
CASSASGGQGADTQYF
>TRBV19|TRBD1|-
CASSINRGRGNQPQHF
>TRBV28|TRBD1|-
CGTGSNEKLFF
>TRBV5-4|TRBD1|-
CASSKSRTGGETQYF
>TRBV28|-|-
CASSSSHSGTPYGYTF
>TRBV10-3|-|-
CATYPGMSYGYTF
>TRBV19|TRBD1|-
CASSIGRDRGEQYF